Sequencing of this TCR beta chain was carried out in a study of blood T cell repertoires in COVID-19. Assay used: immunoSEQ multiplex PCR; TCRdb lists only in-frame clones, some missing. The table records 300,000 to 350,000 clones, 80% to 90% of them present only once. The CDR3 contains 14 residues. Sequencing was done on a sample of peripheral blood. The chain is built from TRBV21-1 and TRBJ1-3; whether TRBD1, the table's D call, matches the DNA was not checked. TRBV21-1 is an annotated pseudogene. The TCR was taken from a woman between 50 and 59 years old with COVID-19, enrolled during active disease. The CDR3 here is CASSARGSGNTIYF. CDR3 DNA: TGTGCCAGCAGCGCCAGGGGATCTGGAAACACCATATATTTT.